This is a list of T cell receptor beta chains from one sample in a study of response to subunit inactivated influenza vaccine. TCRdb re-called the RT-PCR reads through MiXCR, storing one row per CDR3 protein. The sample contains about 780,000 distinct CDR3 sequences, around a sixth of which appear only once. Sequenced here: PBMCs from blood, sampled roughly 5 days after vaccination. The receptor source for this set is a man aged 45-65 years who received an inactivated influenza vaccine. Both conserved end residues are part of each CDR3. Each record gives: clone size, J gene, V gene, D gene, CDR3 protein, CDR3 DNA. A D gene is named only where the DNA matches it firmly. Where a row states a size, it is once, few, many or the class of an expanded clone; other rows omit it.

-	TRBJ2-1	TRBV27	TRBD2	CASSSGLAGESMMSNEQFF	TGTGCCAGCAGTTCCGGACTAGCGGGAGAGTCGATGATGAGTAATGAGCAGTTCTTC
few	TRBJ2-7	TRBV14	TRBD2	CASSQQAGAGEQYF	TGTGCCAGCAGCCAACAAGCGGGGGCGGGCGAGCAGTACTTC
few	TRBJ2-1	TRBV14	-	CASSTLGAGRNNEQFF	TGTGCCAGCAGCACCCTAGGGGCAGGAAGAAACAATGAGCAGTTCTTC
-	TRBJ2-3	TRBV5-1	TRBD2	CASSAIAGDTDTQYF	TGCGCCAGCTCGGCAATAGCGGGGGACACAGATACGCAGTATTTT
few	TRBJ2-7	TRBV10-3	-	CAISEGVGFEQYF	TGTGCCATCAGTGAAGGTGTGGGGTTCGAGCAGTACTTC
-	TRBJ2-2	TRBV7-2	-	CASSLVGILRAGELFF	TGTGCCAGCAGCTTAGTCGGGATTTTAAGGGCCGGGGAGCTGTTTTTT
-	TRBJ2-2	TRBV10-3	-	CATLDPPPNTGELFF	TGTGCCACCTTAGATCCTCCGCCTAACACCGGGGAGCTGTTTTTT
-	TRBJ2-5	TRBV7-2	-	CASSGTVTRRGETQYF	TGTGCCAGCAGCGGAACGGTGACTAGGCGTGGAGAGACCCAGTACTTC
-	TRBJ2-1	TRBV6-1	-	CASSTRPGEEVGEQFF	TGTGCCAGCAGTACCAGACCAGGGGAGGAAGTAGGTGAGCAGTTCTTC
few	TRBJ1-4	TRBV4-1	-	CASSQAARANEKLFF	TGCGCCAGCAGCCAGGCGGCACGAGCTAATGAAAAACTGTTTTTT
few	TRBJ2-1	TRBV5-1	-	CASILGESNEQFF	TGCGCCAGCATCCTGGGAGAATCCAATGAGCAGTTCTTC
-	TRBJ2-3	TRBV20-1	TRBD2	CSARDARGGLDTQYF	TGCAGTGCTAGAGACGCGCGGGGGGGCCTAGATACGCAGTATTTT
few	TRBJ1-5	TRBV20-1	-	CSARGEIISNQPQHF	TGCAGTGCTAGAGGTGAGATAATCAGCAATCAGCCCCAGCATTTT
few	TRBJ2-7	TRBV2	-	CASSVNREGEQYF	TGTGCCAGCAGTGTAAACAGGGAGGGCGAGCAGTACTTC
few	TRBJ2-3	TRBV7-2	TRBD2	CASSSEVAGAGADTQYF	TGTGCCAGCAGCTCCGAAGTAGCGGGAGCGGGGGCAGATACGCAGTATTTT
-	TRBJ2-1	TRBV30	-	CAWGDGSSYNEQFF	TGTGCCTGGGGGGACGGGAGCTCCTACAATGAGCAGTTCTTC
-	TRBJ2-5	TRBV3-1	TRBD2	CASSQWPSGETQYF	TGTGCCAGCAGCCAATGGCCTAGCGGGGAGACCCAGTACTTC
few	TRBJ2-7	TRBV6-1	-	CASRPFGQGSNEQYF	TGTGCCAGCAGGCCCTTCGGGCAGGGGTCCAACGAGCAGTACTTC
few	TRBJ2-6	TRBV7-6	TRBD2	CASSLSSGGGSGANVLTF	TGTGCCAGCAGCTTAAGTTCGGGCGGGGGCTCTGGGGCCAACGTCCTGACTTTC
many	TRBJ2-7	TRBV20-1	-	CSARDPPGEQYF	TGCAGTGCGCGGGACCCGCCGGGCGAGCAGTACTTC
-	TRBJ2-5	TRBV7-2	-	CASGWGRKETQYF	TGTGCCAGCGGCTGGGGGCGGAAAGAGACCCAGTACTTC
-	TRBJ2-7	TRBV20-1	TRBD2	CRTSGNPYEQYF	TGCAGGACTAGCGGGAACCCCTACGAGCAGTACTTC
-	TRBJ2-4	TRBV6-2/TRBV6-3	-	CASRVTRGAKNIQYF	TGTGCCAGCAGAGTGACGAGGGGGGCCAAAAACATTCAGTACTTC
-	TRBJ2-1	TRBV4-1	-	CASSQGHIAASYNEQFF	TGCGCCAGCAGCCAAGGGCACATAGCGGCTTCCTACAATGAGCAGTTCTTC
-	TRBJ2-2	TRBV20-1	TRBD2	CSAIAGGITGELFF	TGCAGTGCTATAGCGGGAGGTATCACCGGGGAGCTGTTTTTT
many	TRBJ1-1	TRBV20-1	-	CSAPLEGTEAFF	TGCAGTGCCCCGTTGGAGGGCACTGAAGCTTTCTTT
-	TRBJ1-2	TRBV12-3/TRBV12-4	-	CASSPVSVVDGYTF	TGTGCCAGCAGCCCTGTTTCGGTAGTAGATGGCTACACCTTC
few	TRBJ1-2	TRBV6-5	-	CASSYDPPGRAGYGYTF	TGTGCCAGCAGTTATGACCCTCCCGGCAGGGCGGGTTATGGCTACACCTTC
few	TRBJ2-1	TRBV7-9	-	CASHQDSVSLNEQFF	TGTGCCAGCCACCAAGATAGCGTTTCCCTCAATGAGCAGTTCTTC
few	TRBJ2-1	TRBV3-1	-	CASSKRVVPGNEQFF	TGTGCCAGCAGTAAGAGGGTGGTTCCGGGTAATGAGCAGTTCTTC
few	TRBJ2-2	TRBV5-5	-	CASSRAGTNTGELFF	TGTGCCAGCAGTCGGGCAGGGACGAACACCGGGGAGCTGTTTTTT
few	TRBJ2-5	TRBV27	TRBD1	CASRGGTGGRETQYF	TGTGCCAGCAGGGGCGGGACAGGGGGAAGGGAGACCCAGTACTTC
-	TRBJ1-4	TRBV7-9	-	CASSLYGEKLFF	TGTGCCAGCAGCTTATATGGTGAAAAACTGTTTTTT
-	TRBJ2-1	TRBV29-1	TRBD2	CSVEVLAGGPHEQFF	TGCAGCGTTGAAGTTTTAGCGGGAGGGCCCCATGAGCAGTTCTTC
-	TRBJ2-3	TRBV4-2	-	CASSQDKSLAFGFTDTQYF	TGTGCCAGCAGCCAAGATAAGTCGCTAGCGTTCGGTTTTACAGATACGCAGTATTTT
few	TRBJ2-1	TRBV27	-	CASSWGSTRNEQFF	TGTGCCAGCAGTTGGGGGTCGACTAGAAATGAGCAGTTCTTC
few	TRBJ2-7	TRBV7-9	-	CASSLDSPPGQYF	TGTGCCAGCAGCTTAGATTCCCCGCCTGGGCAGTACTTC
few	TRBJ2-7	TRBV20-1	TRBD1	CSARDRESIHTYEQYF	TGCAGTGCTAGGGACAGGGAATCCATTCATACCTACGAGCAGTACTTC
once	TRBJ1-4	TRBV30	-	CAWSRGATNEKLFF	TGTGCCTGGAGTAGGGGTGCAACTAATGAAAAACTGTTTTTT
-	TRBJ2-7	TRBV7-9	TRBD1	CASSLARTGNVEQYF	TGTGCCAGCAGCTTAGCGAGGACAGGGAACGTCGAGCAGTACTTC
few	TRBJ1-2	TRBV7-2	-	CASSLDRVGGYTF	TGTGCCAGCAGCTTAGACAGGGTTGGGGGCTACACCTTC
-	TRBJ2-2	TRBV6-1	-	CASMEQVNTGELFF	TGTGCCAGCATGGAACAGGTTAACACCGGGGAGCTGTTTTTT
-	TRBJ2-5	TRBV15	-	CATSRDRGSWTQYF	TGTGCCACCAGCAGAGATAGGGGGTCTTGGACCCAGTACTTC
few	TRBJ2-5	TRBV5-1	-	CASRGTPEETQYF	TGCGCCAGCAGAGGGACTCCAGAAGAGACCCAGTACTTC
many	TRBJ1-5	TRBV5-1	-	CASSPGPGQPQHF	TGCGCCAGCAGCCCGGGCCCAGGTCAGCCCCAGCATTTT
few	TRBJ2-7	TRBV29-1	-	CSVEHRQGGPYEQYF	TGCAGCGTTGAACACAGACAGGGAGGGCCCTACGAGCAGTACTTC
many	TRBJ1-3	TRBV12-3/TRBV12-4	-	CASTPLLGNTIYF	TGTGCCAGCACCCCACTACTGGGAAACACCATATATTTT
many	TRBJ1-1	TRBV4-3	-	CASSQVRDTEAFF	TGTGCCAGCAGCCAAGTCAGGGACACTGAAGCTTTCTTT
few	TRBJ1-1	TRBV7-2	TRBD1	CASSSQGARTEAFF	TGTGCCAGCAGCTCACAGGGGGCGCGCACTGAAGCTTTCTTT
-	TRBJ2-7	TRBV6-2/TRBV6-3	-	CASSYSRGRRDEQYF	TGTGCCAGCAGTTACTCTCGGGGGAGAAGGGACGAGCAGTACTTC
-	TRBJ2-4	TRBV12-3/TRBV12-4	TRBD2	CASSLGSGRGGNIQYF	TGTGCCAGCAGTTTAGGTAGCGGGAGGGGGGGAAACATTCAGTACTTC
few	TRBJ1-4	TRBV2	-	CASNHRGNEGKLFF	TGTGCCAGCAACCACAGAGGTAACGAGGGAAAACTGTTTTTT
few	TRBJ2-7	TRBV6-2/TRBV6-3	TRBD1	CASKTWQGAYEQYF	TGTGCCAGCAAAACGTGGCAGGGGGCCTACGAGCAGTACTTC
few	TRBJ2-1	TRBV29-1	-	CSVEGGANRFF	TGCAGCGTTGAAGGCGGGGCAAATCGGTTCTTC